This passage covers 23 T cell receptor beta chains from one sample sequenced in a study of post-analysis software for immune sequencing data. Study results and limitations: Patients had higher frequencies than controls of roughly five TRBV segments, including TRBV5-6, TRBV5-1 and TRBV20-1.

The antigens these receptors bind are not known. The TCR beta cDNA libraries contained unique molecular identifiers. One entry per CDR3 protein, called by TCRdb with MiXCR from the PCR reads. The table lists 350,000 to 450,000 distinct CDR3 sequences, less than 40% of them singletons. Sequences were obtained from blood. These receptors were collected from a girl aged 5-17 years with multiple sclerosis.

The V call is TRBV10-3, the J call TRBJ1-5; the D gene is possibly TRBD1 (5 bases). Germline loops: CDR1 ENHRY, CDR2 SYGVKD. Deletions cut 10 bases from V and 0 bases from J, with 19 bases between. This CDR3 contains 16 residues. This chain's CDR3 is CATQGVGAFSNQPQHF. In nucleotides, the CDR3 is TGTGCCACCCAAGGGGTTGGGGCCTTTAGCAATCAGCCCCAGCATTTT.

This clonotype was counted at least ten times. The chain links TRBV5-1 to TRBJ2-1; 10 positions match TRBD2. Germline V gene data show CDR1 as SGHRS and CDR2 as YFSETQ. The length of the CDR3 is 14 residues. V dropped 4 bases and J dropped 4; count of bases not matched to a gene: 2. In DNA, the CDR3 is TGCGCCAGCAGCGGTAGCGGGGGGTACAATGAGCAGTTCTTC. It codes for CASSGSGGYNEQFF.

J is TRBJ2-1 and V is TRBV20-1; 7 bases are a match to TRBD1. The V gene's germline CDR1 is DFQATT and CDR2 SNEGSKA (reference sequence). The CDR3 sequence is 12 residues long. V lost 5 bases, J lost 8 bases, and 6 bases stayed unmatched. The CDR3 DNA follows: TGCAGTGCTCCACAAGGGGGCTATGAGCAGTTCTTC. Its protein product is CSAPQGGYEQFF.

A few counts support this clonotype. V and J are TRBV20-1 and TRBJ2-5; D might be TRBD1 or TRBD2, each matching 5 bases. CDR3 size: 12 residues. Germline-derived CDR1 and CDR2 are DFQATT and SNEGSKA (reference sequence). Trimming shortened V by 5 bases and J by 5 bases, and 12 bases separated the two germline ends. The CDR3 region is CSAPVGVETQYF. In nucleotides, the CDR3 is TGCAGTGCTCCCGTGGGGGTCGAGACCCAGTACTTC.

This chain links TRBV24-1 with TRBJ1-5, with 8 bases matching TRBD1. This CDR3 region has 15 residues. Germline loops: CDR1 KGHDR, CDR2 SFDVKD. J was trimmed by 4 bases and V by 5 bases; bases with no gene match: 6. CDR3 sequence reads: CATSGTGRGNQPQHF. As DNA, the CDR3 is TGTGCCACCAGTGGGACAGGGAGGGGTAATCAGCCCCAGCATTTT.

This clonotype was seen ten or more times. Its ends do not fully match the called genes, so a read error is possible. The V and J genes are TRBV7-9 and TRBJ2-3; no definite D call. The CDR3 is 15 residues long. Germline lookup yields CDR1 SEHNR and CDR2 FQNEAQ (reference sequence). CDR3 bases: TGTGCCAGCAGCGTAGCTGCTGCTAGCACAGATACGCAGTATTTT. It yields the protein CASSVAAASTDTQYF.

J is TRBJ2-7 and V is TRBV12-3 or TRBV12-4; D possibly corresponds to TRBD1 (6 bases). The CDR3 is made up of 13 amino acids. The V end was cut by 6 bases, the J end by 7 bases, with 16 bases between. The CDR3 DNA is TGTGCCAGCAGCGATTTGACAGGAGGAGAGCAGTACTTC. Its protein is CASSDLTGGEQYF.

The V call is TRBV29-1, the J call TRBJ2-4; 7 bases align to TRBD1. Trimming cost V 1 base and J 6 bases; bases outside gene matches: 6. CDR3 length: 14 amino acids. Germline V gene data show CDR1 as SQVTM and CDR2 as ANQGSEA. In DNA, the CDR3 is TGCAGCGTTGAAGGTACAGGGGCCCCAAACATTCAGTACTTC. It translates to CSVEGTGAPNIQYF.

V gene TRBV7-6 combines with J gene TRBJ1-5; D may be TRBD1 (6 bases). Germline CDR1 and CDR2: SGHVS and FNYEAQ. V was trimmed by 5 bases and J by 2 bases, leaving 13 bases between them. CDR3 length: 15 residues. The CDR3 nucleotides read TGTGCCAGCAGCCTCACCAGGGGCGGCAATCAGCCCCAGCATTTT. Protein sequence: CASSLTRGGNQPQHF.

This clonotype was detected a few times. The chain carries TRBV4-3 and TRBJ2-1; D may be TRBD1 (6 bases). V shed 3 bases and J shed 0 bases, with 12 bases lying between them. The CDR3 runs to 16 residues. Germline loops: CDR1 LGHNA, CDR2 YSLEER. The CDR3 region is CASSHLDRSSYNEQFF. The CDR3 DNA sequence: TGCGCCAGCAGCCACCTCGACAGGAGCTCCTACAATGAGCAGTTCTTC.

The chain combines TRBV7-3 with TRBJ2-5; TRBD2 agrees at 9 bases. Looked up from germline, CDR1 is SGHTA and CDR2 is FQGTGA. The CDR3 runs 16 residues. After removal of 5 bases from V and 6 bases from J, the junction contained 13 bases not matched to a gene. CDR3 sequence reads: CASSLGEASGEKTQYF. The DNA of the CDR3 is TGTGCCAGCAGCCTGGGGGAGGCTAGCGGGGAAAAGACCCAGTACTTC.

The CDR3 DNA follows: TGCAGTGCTAGCCCACCTATTAGCAATCAGCCCCAGCATTTT. This codes for CSASPPISNQPQHF. This chain connects TRBV20-1 to TRBJ1-5; the D is unclear. Germline CDR1 and CDR2: DFQATT and SNEGSKA (reference sequence). CDR3 length equals 14 residues. Trimming left V 3 bases short and J 0 bases short, with 9 bases between.

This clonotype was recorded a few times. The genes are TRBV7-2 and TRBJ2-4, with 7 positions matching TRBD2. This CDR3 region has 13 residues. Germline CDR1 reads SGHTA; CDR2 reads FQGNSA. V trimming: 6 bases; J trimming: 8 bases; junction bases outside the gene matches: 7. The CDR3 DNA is TGTGCCAGCAGACCCGCCCGGGGGGACATTCAGTACTTC. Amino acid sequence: CASRPARGDIQYF.

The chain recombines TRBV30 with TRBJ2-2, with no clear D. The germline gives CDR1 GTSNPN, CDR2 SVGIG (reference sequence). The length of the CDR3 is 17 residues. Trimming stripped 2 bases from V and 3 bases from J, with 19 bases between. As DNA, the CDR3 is TGTGCCTGGAGTCTTTCCGAATGGGTCGGTGACACCGGGGAGCTGTTTTTT. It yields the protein CAWSLSEWVGDTGELFF.

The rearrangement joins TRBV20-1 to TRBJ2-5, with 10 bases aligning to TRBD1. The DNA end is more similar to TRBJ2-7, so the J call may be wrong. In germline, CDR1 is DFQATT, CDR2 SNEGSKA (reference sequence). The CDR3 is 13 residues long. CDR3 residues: CSARRTGGTEQYF. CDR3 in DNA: TGCAGTGCCAGGAGGACAGGGGGAACCGAGCAGTACTTC.

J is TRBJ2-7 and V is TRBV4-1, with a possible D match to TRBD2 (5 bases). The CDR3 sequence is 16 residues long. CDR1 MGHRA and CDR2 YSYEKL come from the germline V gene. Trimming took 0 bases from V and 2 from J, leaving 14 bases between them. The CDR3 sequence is CASSQDVGAVTYEQYF. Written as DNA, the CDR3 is TGCGCCAGCAGCCAAGATGTCGGAGCGGTGACCTACGAGCAGTACTTC.

In nucleotides, the CDR3 is TGTGCCAGCAGTTCATCGGATACTGAAGCTTTCTTT. Translated, it gives CASSSSDTEAFF. The rearrangement uses TRBV6-2 or TRBV6-3 and TRBJ1-1; D gene uncertain. V lost 4 bases to trimming and J lost 5 bases, with 8 bases between them. The CDR3 is 12 amino acids. Germline V gives CDR1 MNHEY, CDR2 SVGEGT.

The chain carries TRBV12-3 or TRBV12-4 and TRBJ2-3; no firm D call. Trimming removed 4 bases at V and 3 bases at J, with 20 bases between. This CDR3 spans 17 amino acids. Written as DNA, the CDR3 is TGTGCCAGCAGTTCTCCCCCAGACCACTCGGGTACAGATACGCAGTATTTT. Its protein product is CASSSPPDHSGTDTQYF.

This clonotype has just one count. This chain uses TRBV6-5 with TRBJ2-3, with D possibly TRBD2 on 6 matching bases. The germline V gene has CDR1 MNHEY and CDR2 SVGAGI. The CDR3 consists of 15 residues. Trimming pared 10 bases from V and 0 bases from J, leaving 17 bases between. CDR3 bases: TGTGCCACCCAGAAGGCGGGGTTTAGCACAGATACGCAGTATTTT. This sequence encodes CATQKAGFSTDTQYF.

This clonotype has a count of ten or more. This CDR3 is CASSPRQGADTQYF. The CDR3 DNA sequence: TGTGCCAGCAGTCCACGACAGGGGGCGGATACGCAGTATTTT. This chain links TRBV12-3 or TRBV12-4 with TRBJ2-3; 10 nucleotides align to TRBD1. The V and J ends lost 5 bases and 6 bases, in that order; junction bases with no gene match: 5. This CDR3 has 14 residues.

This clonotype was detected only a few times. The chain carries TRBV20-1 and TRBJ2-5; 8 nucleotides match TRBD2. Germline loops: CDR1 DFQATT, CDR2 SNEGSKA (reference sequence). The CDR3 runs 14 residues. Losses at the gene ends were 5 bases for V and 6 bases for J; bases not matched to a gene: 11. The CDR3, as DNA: TGCAGTGCTCCGAGCGGGGGCCTCTTTCAGACCCAGTACTTC. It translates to CSAPSGGLFQTQYF.

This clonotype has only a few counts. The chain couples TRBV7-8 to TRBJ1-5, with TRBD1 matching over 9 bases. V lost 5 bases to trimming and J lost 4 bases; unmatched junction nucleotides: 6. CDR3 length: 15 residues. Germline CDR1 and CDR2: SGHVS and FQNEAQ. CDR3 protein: CASSRDRGWNQPQHF. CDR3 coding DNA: TGTGCCAGCAGCCGCGACAGGGGGTGGAATCAGCCCCAGCATTTT.

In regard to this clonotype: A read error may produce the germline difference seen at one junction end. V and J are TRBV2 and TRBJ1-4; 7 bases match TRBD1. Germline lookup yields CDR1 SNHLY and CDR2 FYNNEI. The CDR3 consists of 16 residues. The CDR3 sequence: CASSGWDSTTNEKLFF. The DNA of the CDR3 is TGCGCCAGCAGCGGGTGGGACAGTACAACTAATGAAAAACTGTTTTTT.